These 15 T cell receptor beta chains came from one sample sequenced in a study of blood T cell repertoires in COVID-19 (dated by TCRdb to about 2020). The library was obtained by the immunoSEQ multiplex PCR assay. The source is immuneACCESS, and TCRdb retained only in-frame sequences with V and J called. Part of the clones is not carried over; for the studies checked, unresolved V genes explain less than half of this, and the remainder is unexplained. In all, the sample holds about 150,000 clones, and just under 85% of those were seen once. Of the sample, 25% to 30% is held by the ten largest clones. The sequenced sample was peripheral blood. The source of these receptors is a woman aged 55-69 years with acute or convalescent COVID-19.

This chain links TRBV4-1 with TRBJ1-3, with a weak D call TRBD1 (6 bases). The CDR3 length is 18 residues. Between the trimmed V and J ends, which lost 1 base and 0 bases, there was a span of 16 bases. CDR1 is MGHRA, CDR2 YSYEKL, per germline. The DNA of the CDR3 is TGCGCCAGCAGCCAAGTTTCAGGGGTCATAAACTCTGGAAACACCATATATTTT. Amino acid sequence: CASSQVSGVINSGNTIYF.

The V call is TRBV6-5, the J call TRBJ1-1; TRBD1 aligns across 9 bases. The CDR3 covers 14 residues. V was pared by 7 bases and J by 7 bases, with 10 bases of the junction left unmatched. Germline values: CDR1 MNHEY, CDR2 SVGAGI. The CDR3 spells CASNTGTGNVEAFF. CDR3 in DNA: TGTGCCAGCAATACCGGGACAGGGAACGTTGAAGCTTTCTTT.

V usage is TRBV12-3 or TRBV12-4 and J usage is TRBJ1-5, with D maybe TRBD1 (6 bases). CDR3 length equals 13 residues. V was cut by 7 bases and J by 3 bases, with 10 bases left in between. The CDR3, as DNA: TGTGCCAGCACTCAGGGGACCAATCAGCCCCAGCATTTT. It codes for CASTQGTNQPQHF.

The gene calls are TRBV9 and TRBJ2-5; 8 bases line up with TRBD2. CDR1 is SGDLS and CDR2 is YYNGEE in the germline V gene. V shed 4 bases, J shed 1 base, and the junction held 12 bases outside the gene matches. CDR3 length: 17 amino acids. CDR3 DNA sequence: TGTGCCAGCAGCCCCCGGGCTCTAGCGGGCTTCCAAGAGACCCAGTACTTC. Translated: CASSPRALAGFQETQYF.

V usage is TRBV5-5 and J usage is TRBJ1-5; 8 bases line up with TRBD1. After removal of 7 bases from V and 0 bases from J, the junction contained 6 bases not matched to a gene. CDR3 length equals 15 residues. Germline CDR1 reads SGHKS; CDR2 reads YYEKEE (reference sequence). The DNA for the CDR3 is TGTGCCAGCGCTCAGGGGGCTAATAGCAATCAGCCCCAGCATTTT. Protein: CASAQGANSNQPQHF. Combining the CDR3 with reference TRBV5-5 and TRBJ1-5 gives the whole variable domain DAGVTQSPTHLIKTRGQQVTLRCSPISGHKSVSWYQQVLGQGPQFIFQYYEKEERGRGNFPDRFSARQFPNYSSELNVNALLLGDSALYLCASAQGANSNQPQHFGDGTRLSIL.

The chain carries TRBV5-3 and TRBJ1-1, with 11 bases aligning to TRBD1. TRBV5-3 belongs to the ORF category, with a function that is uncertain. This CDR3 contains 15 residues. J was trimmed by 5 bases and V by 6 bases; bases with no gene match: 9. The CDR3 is CARMGTGGIGTEAFF. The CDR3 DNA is TGTGCCAGAATGGGGACAGGGGGAATAGGTACTGAAGCTTTCTTT.

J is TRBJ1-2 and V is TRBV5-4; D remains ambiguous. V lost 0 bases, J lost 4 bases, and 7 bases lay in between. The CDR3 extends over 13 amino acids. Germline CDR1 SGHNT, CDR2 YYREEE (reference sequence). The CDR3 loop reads CASSLGGVYGYTF. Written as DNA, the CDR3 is TGTGCCAGCAGCTTGGGGGGAGTCTATGGCTACACCTTC.

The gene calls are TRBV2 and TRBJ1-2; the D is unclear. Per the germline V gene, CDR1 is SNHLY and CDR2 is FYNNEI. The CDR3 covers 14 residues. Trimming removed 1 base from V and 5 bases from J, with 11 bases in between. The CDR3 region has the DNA TGTGCCAGCAGTGAAGTTACAGACCTTTATGGCTACACCTTC. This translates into CASSEVTDLYGYTF.

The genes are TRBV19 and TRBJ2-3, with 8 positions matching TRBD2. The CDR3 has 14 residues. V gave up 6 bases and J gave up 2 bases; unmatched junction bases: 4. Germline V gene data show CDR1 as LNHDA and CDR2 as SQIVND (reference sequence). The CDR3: CASRARGATDTQYF. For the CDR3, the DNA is TGTGCCAGTAGGGCGCGGGGGGCCACAGATACGCAGTATTTT.

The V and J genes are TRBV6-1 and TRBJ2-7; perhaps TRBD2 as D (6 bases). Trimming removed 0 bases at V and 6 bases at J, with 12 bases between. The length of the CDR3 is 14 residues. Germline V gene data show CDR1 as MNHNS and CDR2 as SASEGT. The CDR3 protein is CASSEARGVGEQYV. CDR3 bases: TGTGCCAGCAGTGAAGCTCGCGGGGTAGGCGAGCAGTACGTC.

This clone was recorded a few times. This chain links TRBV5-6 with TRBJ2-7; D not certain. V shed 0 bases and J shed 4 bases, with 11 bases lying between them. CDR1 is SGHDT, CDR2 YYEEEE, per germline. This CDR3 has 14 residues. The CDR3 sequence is CASSLARFPYEQYV. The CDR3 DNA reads TGTGCCAGCAGCTTGGCGAGGTTCCCTTACGAGCAGTACGTC.

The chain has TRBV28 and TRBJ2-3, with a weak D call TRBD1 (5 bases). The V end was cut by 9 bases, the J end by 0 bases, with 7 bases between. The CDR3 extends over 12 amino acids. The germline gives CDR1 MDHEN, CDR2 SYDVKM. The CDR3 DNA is TGTGCCAGTAGGGGCAGCACAGATACGCAGTATTTT. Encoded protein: CASRGSTDTQYF.

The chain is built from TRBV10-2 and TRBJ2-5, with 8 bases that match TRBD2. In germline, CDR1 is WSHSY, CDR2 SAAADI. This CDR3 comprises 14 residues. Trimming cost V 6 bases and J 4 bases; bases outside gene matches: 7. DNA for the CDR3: TGCGCCAGCAGGGGGGAGGGGACTAGAGAGACCCAGTACTTC. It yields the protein CASRGEGTRETQYF.

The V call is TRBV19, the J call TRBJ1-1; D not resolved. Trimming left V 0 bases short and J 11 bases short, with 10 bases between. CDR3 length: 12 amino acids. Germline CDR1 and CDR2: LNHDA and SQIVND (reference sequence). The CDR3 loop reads CASSIESRLAFF. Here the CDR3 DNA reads TGTGCCAGTAGTATAGAATCGCGCCTCGCTTTCTTT.

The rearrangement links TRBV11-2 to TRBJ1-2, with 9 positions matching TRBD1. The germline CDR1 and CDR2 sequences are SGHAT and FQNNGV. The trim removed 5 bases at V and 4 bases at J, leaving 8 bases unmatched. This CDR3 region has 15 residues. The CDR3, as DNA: TGTGCCAGCAGCCTGGGACAGGGCGCCGGCTATGGCTACACCTTC. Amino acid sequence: CASSLGQGAGYGYTF.